This T cell receptor (beta chain) derives from a study of cytomegalovirus exposure and HLA in healthy donors. Study background: A subsequent analysis stated that the approximately 120 validation repertoires were run on the same platform as the 600 to 750 first-cohort repertoires. Study conclusions and caveats: In a later analysis, first-cohort TCR clusters were found to tend to co-occur in the approximately 120 validation repertoires. It was confirmed in vitro that three of the CMV-associated chains were specific for CMV antigens. Reports credit the classifier with highly specific, highly sensitive diagnosis of cytomegalovirus status.

Germline CDR1 reads MNHEY; CDR2 reads SVGAGI. Germline trimming cut 5 bases from V and 7 bases from J; bases unmatched to any gene: 3. The CDR3 contains 14 residues. In regard to this clone: Its antigen is undetermined.

This table comes from immunoSEQ multiplex PCR, and its TCRdb copy is limited to in-frame clones, with some not included. The sample shows 250,000 to 400,000 clones, approximately 88% of them seen only once. V usage is TRBV6-5 and J usage is TRBJ1-4; 11 bases are shared with TRBD1. The sequencing input was PBMCs. The sequence came from a man aged 25-45 years in good health and CMV-seronegative. The CDR3 DNA reads TGTGCCAGCAGTCCCGGGACAGGGGGTGAAAAACTGTTTTTT. This gives the protein CASSPGTGGEKLFF.